This is a list of T cell receptor beta chains from one sample in a study of a mutant IDH1 vaccine in newly diagnosed glioma. Repertoires were generated with immunoSEQ multiplex PCR, while TCRdb's copy carries only in-frame clones and drops some. The top ten clones hold over 2% of a sample with almost 85,000 clones, over 75% of them seen once. These receptors' targets are unknown. The specimen comprised PBMCs, sampled from a glioma patient whose treatment included an IDH1 peptide vaccine. Receptor source: a man aged 25-40 years with glioma. Some clones in this sample may be carry-over from other donors' samples. CDR3s include the opening cysteine and the closing phenylalanine or tryptophan. Fields, in order: J gene, clone size, CDR3 length, D gene, V gene, CDR3 DNA, CDR3 protein. D genes are given only for firm matches. For some rows the clone size is stated as once, few or many, or as a class when expanded; others skip it.

TRBJ2-2,-,12,-,TRBV27,TGTGCCAGCAGTATGAACACCGGGGAGCTGTTTTTT,CASSMNTGELFF
TRBJ2-5,few,15,-,TRBV7-2,TGTGCCAGCAGCTTAATGGGCGGGGACCAAGAGACCCAGTACTTC,CASSLMGGDQETQYF
TRBJ2-7,-,11,-,TRBV20-1,TGCAGTGCTAGAAATAACTACGAGCAGTACTTC,CSARNNYEQYF
TRBJ2-7,once,16,TRBD2,TRBV19,TGTGCCACCTCTTTAGCGGGAGGGTCTCTCTCCTACGAGCAGTACTTC,CATSLAGGSLSYEQYF
TRBJ1-4,-,16,-,TRBV15,TGTGCCACCAGCAGAGAGTTGCACGCTGATAATGAAAAACTGTTTTTT,CATSRELHADNEKLFF
TRBJ2-1,-,14,TRBD2,TRBV9,TGTGCCAGCAGCGCGACTAGCGGGCCGTATGAGCAGTTCTTC,CASSATSGPYEQFF
TRBJ2-7,-,15,TRBD1,TRBV7-9,TGTGCCAGCAGTCGGCTCGACAGGGTGAACGACGAGCAGTACTTC,CASSRLDRVNDEQYF
TRBJ1-6,-,13,-,TRBV29-1,TGCAGCGTTTTGTGGGAAGCTAATTCACCCCTCCACTTT,CSVLWEANSPLHF
TRBJ2-7,-,12,TRBD1,TRBV6-5,TGTGCCAGCAGTGGACAGGGCGGCGAGCAGTACTTC,CASSGQGGEQYF
TRBJ1-5,-,16,-,TRBV5-5,TGTGCCAGCAGCTCAAACCTAGGGTTGGGCAATCAGCCCCAGCATTTT,CASSSNLGLGNQPQHF
TRBJ1-6,-,16,-,TRBV28,TGTGCCAGCAGTTTAGACGCAAGCTCCTATAATTCACCCCTCCACTTT,CASSLDASSYNSPLHF
TRBJ1-1,-,15,-,TRBV5-1,TGCGCCAGCAGCTTGGGGGGCGTAGGGGTTGCTGAAGCTTTCTTT,CASSLGGVGVAEAFF
TRBJ1-2,few,14,TRBD1,TRBV5-1,TGCGCCAGCAGCAGCGAGACAGGGCACTATGGCTACACCTTC,CASSSETGHYGYTF
TRBJ1-2,-,17,TRBD1,TRBV18,TGTGCCAGCTCACCACGGGACAGGACCCCGAACTTAGGAGGCTACACCTTC,CASSPRDRTPNLGGYTF
TRBJ2-1,-,16,TRBD2,TRBV7-2,TGTGCCAGCAGCACTGGACTAGCGGGACCCTACAATGAGCAGTTCTTC,CASSTGLAGPYNEQFF
TRBJ2-1,-,11,-,TRBV7-2,TGTGCCAGCAGCTTTCACAATGAGCAGTTCTTC,CASSFHNEQFF
TRBJ2-2,-,15,TRBD1,TRBV2,TGTGCCAGCATTTCGGGACAGGGGGCAACCGGGGAGCTGTTTTTT,CASISGQGATGELFF
TRBJ2-1,-,15,TRBD1,TRBV5-1,TGCGCCAGCAGCCAACGACAGGGGGGGTACAATGAGCAGTTCTTC,CASSQRQGGYNEQFF
TRBJ1-1,-,15,-,TRBV4-3,TGCGCCAGCAGCCAAGGGACCGACGAGGACACTGAAGCTTTCTTT,CASSQGTDEDTEAFF
TRBJ2-1,-,12,-,TRBV14,TGTGCCAGCAGACCCCTGCCGAATGAGCAGTTCTTC,CASRPLPNEQFF
TRBJ2-1,-,19,TRBD2,TRBV6-1,TGTGCCAGCAGTGAAGGAGGGATGACTAGCGGGTTTTTCTACAATGAGCAGTTCTTC,CASSEGGMTSGFFYNEQFF
TRBJ1-2,-,13,-,TRBV6-5,TGTGCCAGCAGTCCCCGGGTTGCCTGGGGCTACACCTTC,CASSPRVAWGYTF
TRBJ2-7,few,15,TRBD1,TRBV7-2,TGTGCCAGCAGCTTAGACCGGGACAGGGTCAACGAGCAGTACTTC,CASSLDRDRVNEQYF
TRBJ2-2,-,16,TRBD2,TRBV19,TGTGCCAGTAGGCGACTAGCGATCCAGAACACCGGGGAGCTGTTTTTT,CASRRLAIQNTGELFF
TRBJ1-4,-,15,-,TRBV5-1,TGCGCCAGCAGCCGGGAACAGGGAACTAATGAAAAACTGTTTTTT,CASSREQGTNEKLFF
TRBJ1-1,few,13,-,TRBV25-1,TGTGCCAGCAGTGAATACCGGGGTACTGAAGCTTTCTTT,CASSEYRGTEAFF
TRBJ2-7,-,11,-,TRBV7-2,TGTGCCAGCAGTTTCGTGGGCGAGCAGTACTTC,CASSFVGEQYF
TRBJ1-2,-,13,-,TRBV30,TGTGCCTCCAGATTGGTCCGGGGATATGGCTACACCTTC,CASRLVRGYGYTF
TRBJ2-7,many,15,TRBD1,TRBV7-3,TGTGCCAGCAGCGTTGGACAGGGCGAGGGCTACGAGCAGTACTTC,CASSVGQGEGYEQYF
TRBJ2-7,-,14,-,TRBV6-1,TGTGCCAGCAGTGAAGAGGGGCACGCCTACGAGCAGTACTTC,CASSEEGHAYEQYF
TRBJ1-4,few,13,-,TRBV29-1,TGCAGCGTGGCGGCCACCCAGGATGAAAAACTGTTTTTT,CSVAATQDEKLFF
TRBJ1-2,-,14,-,TRBV7-3,TGTGCCAGCAGCTTATGGCAGATCGAGTATGGCTACACCTTC,CASSLWQIEYGYTF
TRBJ2-2,-,16,TRBD2,TRBV2,TGTGCCAGCAGGACGTCACGGGGGGGCCGGCCCGGGGAGCTGTTTTTT,CASRTSRGGRPGELFF
TRBJ1-6,-,16,-,TRBV19,TGTGCCAGTAGAGCCGGATCAAGCTCCTATAATTCACCCCTCCACTTT,CASRAGSSSYNSPLHF
TRBJ2-1,-,13,TRBD2,TRBV28,TGTGCCAGCAGTTTAGGGGACTATAGTGAGCAGTTCTTC,CASSLGDYSEQFF
TRBJ1-4,-,17,TRBD1,TRBV30,TGTGCCTGGACCCCCGGGACAGGCGTTATATTTAATGAAAAACTGTTTTTT,CAWTPGTGVIFNEKLFF
TRBJ2-1,-,19,TRBD1,TRBV7-3,TGTGCCAGCAGCCCCGGCGGGACAGGGTTCGTGGGCTCCTACAATGAGCAGTTCTTC,CASSPGGTGFVGSYNEQFF
TRBJ2-3,-,17,TRBD2,TRBV10-3,TGTGCCATCAGGGGACTAGCGGGGGGGCCTGAAACAGATACGCAGTATTTT,CAIRGLAGGPETDTQYF
TRBJ1-2,-,15,TRBD1,TRBV6-1,TGTGCCAGCAGTTTAACCAGGGGGCGTAACTATGGCTACACCTTC,CASSLTRGRNYGYTF
TRBJ2-7,-,12,-,TRBV15,TGTGCCACCAGGGACAGCACCTACGAGCAGTACTTC,CATRDSTYEQYF
TRBJ2-1,-,12,-,TRBV11-2,TGTGCCAGCAGCCGACTGGGAATGGAGCAGTTCTTC,CASSRLGMEQFF
TRBJ2-2,-,13,-,TRBV7-2,TGTGCCAGCAGCCACGGGCTAACCGGGGAGCTGTTTTTT,CASSHGLTGELFF
TRBJ2-7,-,13,-,TRBV7-2,TGTGCCAGCAGCTCCAGACAGGGAGGCGAGCAGTACTTC,CASSSRQGGEQYF
TRBJ1-1,few,14,-,TRBV9,TGTGCCAGCAGCAAACGAGGGGCGGTCGCTGAAGCTTTCTTT,CASSKRGAVAEAFF
TRBJ2-7,-,17,TRBD1,TRBV7-6,TGTGCCAGCAGCCCTAAGGGCCAGGACAGGGGGCTATACGAGCAGTACTTC,CASSPKGQDRGLYEQYF
TRBJ2-7,-,15,TRBD2,TRBV10-3,TGTGCCATCAGTGAGTCCACTAGCGGAACCTACGAGCAGTACTTC,CAISESTSGTYEQYF